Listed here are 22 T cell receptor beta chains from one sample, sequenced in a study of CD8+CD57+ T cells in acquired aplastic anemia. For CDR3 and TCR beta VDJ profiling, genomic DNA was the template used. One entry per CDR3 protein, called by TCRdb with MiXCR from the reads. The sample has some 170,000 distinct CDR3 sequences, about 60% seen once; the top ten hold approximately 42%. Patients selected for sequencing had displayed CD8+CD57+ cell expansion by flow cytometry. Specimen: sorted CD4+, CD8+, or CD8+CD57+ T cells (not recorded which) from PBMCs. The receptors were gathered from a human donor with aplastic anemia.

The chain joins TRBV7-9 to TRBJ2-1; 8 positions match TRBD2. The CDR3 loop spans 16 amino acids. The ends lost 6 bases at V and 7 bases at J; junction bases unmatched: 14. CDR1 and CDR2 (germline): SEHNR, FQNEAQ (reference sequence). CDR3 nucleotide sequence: TGTGCCAGCAGTTTCGGTGACGGGGGGGTGTTTAATGAGCAGTTCTTC. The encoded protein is CASSFGDGGVFNEQFF.

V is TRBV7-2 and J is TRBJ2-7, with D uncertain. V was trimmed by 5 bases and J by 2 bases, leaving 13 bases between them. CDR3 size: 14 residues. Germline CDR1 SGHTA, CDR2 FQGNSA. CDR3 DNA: TGTGCCAGCAGCCCTGGACCTGGCCCCTACGAGCAGTACTTC. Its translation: CASSPGPGPYEQYF. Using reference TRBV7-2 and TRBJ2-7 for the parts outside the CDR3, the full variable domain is GAGVSQSPSNKVTEKGKDVELRCDPISGHTALYWYRQSLGQGLEFLIYFQGNSAPDKSGLPSDRFSAERTGGSVSTLTIQRTQQEDSAVYLCASSPGPGPYEQYFGPGTRLTVT.

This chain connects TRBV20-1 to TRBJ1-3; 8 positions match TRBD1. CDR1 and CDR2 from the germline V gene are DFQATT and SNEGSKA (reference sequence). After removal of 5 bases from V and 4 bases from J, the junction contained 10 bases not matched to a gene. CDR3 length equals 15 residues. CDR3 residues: CSAGPAGGKGNTIYF. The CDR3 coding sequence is TGCAGTGCTGGACCCGCAGGGGGCAAGGGAAACACCATATATTTT.

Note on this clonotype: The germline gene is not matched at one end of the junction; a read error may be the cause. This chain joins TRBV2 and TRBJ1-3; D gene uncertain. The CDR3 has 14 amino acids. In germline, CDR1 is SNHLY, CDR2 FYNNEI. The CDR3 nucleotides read TGTGTCAGCAGTGATGCTGGGACTGGAAACACCATATATTTT. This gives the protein CVSSDAGTGNTIYF.

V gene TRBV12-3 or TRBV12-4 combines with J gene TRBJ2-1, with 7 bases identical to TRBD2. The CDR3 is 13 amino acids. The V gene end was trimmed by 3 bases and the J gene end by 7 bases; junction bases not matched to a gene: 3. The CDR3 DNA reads TGTGCCAGCAGTTTGAACGGGGGGAATGAGCAGTTCTTC. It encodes CASSLNGGNEQFF.

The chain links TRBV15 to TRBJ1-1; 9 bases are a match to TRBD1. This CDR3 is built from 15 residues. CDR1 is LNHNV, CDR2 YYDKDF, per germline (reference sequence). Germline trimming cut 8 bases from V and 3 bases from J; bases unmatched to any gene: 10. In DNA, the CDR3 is TGTGCCACCGGATCCACGCGGACAGGGGACACTGAAGCTTTCTTT. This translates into CATGSTRTGDTEAFF.

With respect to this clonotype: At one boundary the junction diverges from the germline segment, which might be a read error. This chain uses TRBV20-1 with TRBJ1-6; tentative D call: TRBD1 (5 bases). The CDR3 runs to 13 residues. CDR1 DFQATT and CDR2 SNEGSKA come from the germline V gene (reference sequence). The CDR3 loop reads CSVRGTVGSPLHF. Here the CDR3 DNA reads TGCAGTGTTAGAGGGACGGTGGGTTCACCCCTCCACTTT.

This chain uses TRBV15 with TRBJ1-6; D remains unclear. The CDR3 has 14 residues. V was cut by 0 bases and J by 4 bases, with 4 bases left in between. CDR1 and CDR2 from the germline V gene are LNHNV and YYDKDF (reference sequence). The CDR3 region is CATSREGYNSPLHF. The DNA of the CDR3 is TGTGCCACCAGCAGAGAAGGGTATAATTCACCCCTCCACTTT.

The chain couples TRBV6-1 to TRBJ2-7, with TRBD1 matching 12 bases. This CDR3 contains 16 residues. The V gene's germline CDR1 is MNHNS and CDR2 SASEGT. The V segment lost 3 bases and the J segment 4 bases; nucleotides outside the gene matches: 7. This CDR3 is CASSDAGTGGRYEQYF. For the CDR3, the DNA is TGTGCCAGCAGTGACGCCGGGACAGGGGGCAGATACGAGCAGTACTTC.

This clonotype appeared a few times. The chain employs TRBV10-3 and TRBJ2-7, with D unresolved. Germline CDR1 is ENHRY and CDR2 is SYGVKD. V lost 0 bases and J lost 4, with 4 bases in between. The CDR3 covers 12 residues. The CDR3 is CAISESRYEQYF. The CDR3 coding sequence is TGTGCCATCAGTGAGTCTCGGTACGAGCAGTACTTC.

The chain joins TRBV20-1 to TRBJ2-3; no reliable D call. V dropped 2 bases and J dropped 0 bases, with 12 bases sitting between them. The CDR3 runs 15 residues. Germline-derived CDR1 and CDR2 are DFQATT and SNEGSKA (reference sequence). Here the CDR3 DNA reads TGCAGTGCTAGAACTCACGGAATCAGCACAGATACGCAGTATTTT. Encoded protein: CSARTHGISTDTQYF.

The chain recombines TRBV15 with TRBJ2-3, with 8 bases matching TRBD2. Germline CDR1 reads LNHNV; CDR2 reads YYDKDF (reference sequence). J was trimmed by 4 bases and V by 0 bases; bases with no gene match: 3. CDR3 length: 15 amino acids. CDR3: CATSRDRLAPDTQYF. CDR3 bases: TGTGCCACCAGCAGAGATCGACTAGCGCCAGATACGCAGTATTTT.

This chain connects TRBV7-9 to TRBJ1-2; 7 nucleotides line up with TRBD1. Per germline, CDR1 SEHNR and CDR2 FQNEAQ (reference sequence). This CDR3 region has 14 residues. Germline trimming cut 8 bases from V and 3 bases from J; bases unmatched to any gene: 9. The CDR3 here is CASWLPQGDYGYTF. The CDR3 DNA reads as TGTGCCAGCTGGTTACCGCAGGGGGACTATGGCTACACCTTC.

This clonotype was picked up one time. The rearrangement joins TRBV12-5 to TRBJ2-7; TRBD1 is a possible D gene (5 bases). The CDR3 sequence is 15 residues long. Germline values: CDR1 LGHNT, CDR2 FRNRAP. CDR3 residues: CASSIGALSNYEQYF. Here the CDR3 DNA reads TGTGCCAGCAGCATTGGGGCGCTATCCAACTACGAGCAGTACTTC.

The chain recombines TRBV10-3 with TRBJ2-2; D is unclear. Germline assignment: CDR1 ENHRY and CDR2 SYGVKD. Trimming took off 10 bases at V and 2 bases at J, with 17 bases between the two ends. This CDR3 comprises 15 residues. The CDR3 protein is CATARTGDNTGELFF. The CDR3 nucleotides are TGTGCCACCGCAAGGACGGGTGATAACACCGGGGAGCTGTTTTTT.

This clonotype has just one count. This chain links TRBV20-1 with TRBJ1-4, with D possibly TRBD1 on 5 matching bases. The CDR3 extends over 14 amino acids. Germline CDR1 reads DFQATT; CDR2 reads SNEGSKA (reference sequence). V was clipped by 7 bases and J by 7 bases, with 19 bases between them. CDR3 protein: CSGMGGTSGEKLFF. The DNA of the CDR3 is TGCAGTGGAATGGGAGGGACGTCAGGTGAAAAACTGTTTTTT.

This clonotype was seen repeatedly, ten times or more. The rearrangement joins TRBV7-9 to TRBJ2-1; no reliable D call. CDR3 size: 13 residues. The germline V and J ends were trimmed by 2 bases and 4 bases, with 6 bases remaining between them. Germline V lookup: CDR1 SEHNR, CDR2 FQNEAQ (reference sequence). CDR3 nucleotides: TGTGCCAGCAGCTTAATCAGTTACAATGAGCAGTTCTTC. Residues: CASSLISYNEQFF.

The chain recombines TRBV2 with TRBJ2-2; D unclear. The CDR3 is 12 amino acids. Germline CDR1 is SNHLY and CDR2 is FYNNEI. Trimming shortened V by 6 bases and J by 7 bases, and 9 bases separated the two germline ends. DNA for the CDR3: TGTGCCAGCAGGGCAGAAGGCGGGGAGCTGTTTTTT. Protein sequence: CASRAEGGELFF.

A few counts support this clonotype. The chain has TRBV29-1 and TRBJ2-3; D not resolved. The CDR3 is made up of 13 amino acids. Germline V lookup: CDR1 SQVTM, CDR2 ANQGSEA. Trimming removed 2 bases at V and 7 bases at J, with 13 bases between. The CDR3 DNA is TGCAGCGTTGAACCGACGCTGGGGTATACGCAGTATTTT. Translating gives CSVEPTLGYTQYF.

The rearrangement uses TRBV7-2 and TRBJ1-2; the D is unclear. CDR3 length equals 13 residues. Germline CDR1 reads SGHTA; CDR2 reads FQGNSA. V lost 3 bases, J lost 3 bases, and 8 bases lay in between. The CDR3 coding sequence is TGTGCCAGCAGCTTCGGCAGCGACTATGGCTACACCTTC. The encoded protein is CASSFGSDYGYTF.

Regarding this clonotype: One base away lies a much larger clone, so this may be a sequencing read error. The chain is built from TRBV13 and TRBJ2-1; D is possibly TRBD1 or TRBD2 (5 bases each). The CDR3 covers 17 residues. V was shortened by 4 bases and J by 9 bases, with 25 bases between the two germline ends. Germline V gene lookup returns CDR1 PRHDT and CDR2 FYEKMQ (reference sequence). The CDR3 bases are TGTGCCAGCAGCTACAGTGTGACAGAGATCTTTGGGAGTGAGCAGTTCTTC. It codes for CASSYSVTEIFGSEQFF.

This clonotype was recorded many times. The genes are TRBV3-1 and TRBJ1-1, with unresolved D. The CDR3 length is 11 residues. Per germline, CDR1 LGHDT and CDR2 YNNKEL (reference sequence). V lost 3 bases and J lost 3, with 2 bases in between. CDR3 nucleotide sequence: TGTGCCAGCAGCCACGACACTGAAGCTTTCTTT. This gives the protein CASSHDTEAFF.